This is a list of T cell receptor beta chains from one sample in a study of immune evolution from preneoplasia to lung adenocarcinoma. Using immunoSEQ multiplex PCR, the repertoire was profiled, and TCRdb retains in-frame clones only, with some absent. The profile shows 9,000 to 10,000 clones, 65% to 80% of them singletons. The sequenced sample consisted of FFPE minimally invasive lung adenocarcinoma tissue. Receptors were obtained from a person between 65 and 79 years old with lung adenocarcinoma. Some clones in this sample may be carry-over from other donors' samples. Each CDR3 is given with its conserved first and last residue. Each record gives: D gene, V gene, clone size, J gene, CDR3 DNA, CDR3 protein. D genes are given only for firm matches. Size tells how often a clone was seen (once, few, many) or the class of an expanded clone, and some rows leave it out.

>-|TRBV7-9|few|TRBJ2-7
TGTGCCAGCAGCTTAAGTGGGCCGGGCGAGCAGTACTTC
CASSLSGPGEQYF
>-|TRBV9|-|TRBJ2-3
TGTGCCAGCAGCGTAGGCGCGGTTCCCACAGATACGCAGTATTTT
CASSVGAVPTDTQYF
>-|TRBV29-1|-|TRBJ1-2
TGCAGCGTTCCCGGGGGGGGCGGCTATGGCTACACCTTC
CSVPGGGGYGYTF
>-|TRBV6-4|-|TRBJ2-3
TGTGCCAGCAGTGACTCACGGTATACGCAGTATTTT
CASSDSRYTQYF
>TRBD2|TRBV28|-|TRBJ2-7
TGTGCCAGCTGGGGAGCGGGAGGTTCCTACGAGCAGTACTTC
CASWGAGGSYEQYF
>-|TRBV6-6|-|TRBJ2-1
TGTGCCAGCAGTTACTCTTGGGTTGAGCAGTTCTTC
CASSYSWVEQFF
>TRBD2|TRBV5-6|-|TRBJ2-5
TGTGCCAGCAGCTTATGGGCGGGGGGGCCCCAAGAGACCCAGTACTTC
CASSLWAGGPQETQYF
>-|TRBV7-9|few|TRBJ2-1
TGTGCCAGCAGCTTAGGCAACAGAGATGAGCAGTTCTTC
CASSLGNRDEQFF
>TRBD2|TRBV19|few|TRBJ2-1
TGTGCCAGTAACCCCGGGCTAGCGGGCTACAATGAGCAGTTCTTC
CASNPGLAGYNEQFF
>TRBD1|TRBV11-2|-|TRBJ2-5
TGTGCCAGCAGCTCCTCCGACAGGGACGCCCAGTACTTC
CASSSSDRDAQYF
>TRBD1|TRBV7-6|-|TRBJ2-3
TGTGCCAGCAGCCCAGGGGGACAGGCGACAGATACGCAGTATTTT
CASSPGGQATDTQYF
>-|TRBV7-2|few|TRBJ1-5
TGTGCCAGCAGCTTAGTGAAGGTTCAGCCCCAGCATTTT
CASSLVKVQPQHF
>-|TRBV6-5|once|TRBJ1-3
TGTGCCAGCATGAGGCGCCCAAACTCTGGAAACACCATATATTTT
CASMRRPNSGNTIYF
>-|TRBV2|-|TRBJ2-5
TGTGCCAGCAGCCTTGAATCGACTCCAGCGGAGACCCAGTACTTC
CASSLESTPAETQYF
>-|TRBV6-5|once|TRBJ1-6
TGTGCCAGCAAAAAGGGAAATTCACCCCTCCACTTT
CASKKGNSPLHF
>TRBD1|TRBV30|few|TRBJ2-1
TGTGCCTGGGGGACAGTCGGGAATGAGCAGTTCTTC
CAWGTVGNEQFF
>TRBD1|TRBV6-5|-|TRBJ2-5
TGTGCCAGCAGTTACTCGCGACAGGGTTGGTTTGAGACCCAGTACTTC
CASSYSRQGWFETQYF
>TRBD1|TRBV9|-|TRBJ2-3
TGTGCCAGCAGCGTCGGGACAGGGGACACAGATACGCAGTATTTT
CASSVGTGDTDTQYF
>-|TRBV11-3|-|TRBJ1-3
TGTGCCAGCAGCACCGGCGCGGGAAACACCATATATTTT
CASSTGAGNTIYF
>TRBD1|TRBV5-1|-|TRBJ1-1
TGCGCCAGCAGCAGGGGCGACAGGGGGCGAAACTTGAACACTGAAGCTTTCTTT
CASSRGDRGRNLNTEAFF
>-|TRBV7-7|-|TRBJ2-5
TGTGCTAGCAGCCCAAATCTGGGGGGAGAGACCCAGTACTTC
CASSPNLGGETQYF
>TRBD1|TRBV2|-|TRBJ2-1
TGTGCCAGCAGTGAGCTGGGACAGGGGGCTAACAATGAGCAGTTCTTC
CASSELGQGANNEQFF
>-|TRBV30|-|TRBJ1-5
TGTGCCTGGAGATCCGCCAATAGCAATCAGCCCCAGCATTTT
CAWRSANSNQPQHF
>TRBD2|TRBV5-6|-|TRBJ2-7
TGTGCCAGCGGGACTATTGGAGCGGAACCTTACGAGCAGTACTTC
CASGTIGAEPYEQYF
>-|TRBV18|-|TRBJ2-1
TGTGCCAGCTCACCCGGACAGAATTACAATGAGCAGTTCTTC
CASSPGQNYNEQFF
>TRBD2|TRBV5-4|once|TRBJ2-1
TGTGCCAGCAGCCACCCGGGGGCTAGCGGGGACCGAGGCAATGAGCAGTTCTTC
CASSHPGASGDRGNEQFF
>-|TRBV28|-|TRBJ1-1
TGTGCCAGCAGTGCGCCGACAGTGAACACTGAAGCTTTCTTT
CASSAPTVNTEAFF
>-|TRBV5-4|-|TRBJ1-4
TGTGCCAGCAGCGCGTACAAGGGGGAAAAACTGTTTTTT
CASSAYKGEKLFF
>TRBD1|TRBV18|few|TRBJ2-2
TGTGCCAGCCACGGGACAGGGACGAACACCGGGGAGCTGTTTTTT
CASHGTGTNTGELFF
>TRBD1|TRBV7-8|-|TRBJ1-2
TGTGCCAGCAGCTTATCCCAGGGGGCGATTTCTAACTATGGCTACACCTTC
CASSLSQGAISNYGYTF
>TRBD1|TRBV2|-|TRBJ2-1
TGTGCCAGCATTCCGGGACAGGGTTCCCGGCGGTTCTTC
CASIPGQGSRRFF
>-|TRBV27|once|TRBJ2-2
TGTGCCAGCAGTCCCCCTATTACCGGGGAGCTGTTTTTT
CASSPPITGELFF
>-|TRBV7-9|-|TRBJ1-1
TGTGCCAGCAGCTTACGCACTGAAGCTTTCTTT
CASSLRTEAFF
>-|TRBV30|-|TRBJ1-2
TGTGCCTGGAGTCCCATAGCTAACTATGGCTACACCTTC
CAWSPIANYGYTF
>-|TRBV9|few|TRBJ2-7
TGTGCCAGCAGCGTAGGCGATAGCGGTACCTACGAGCAGTACTTC
CASSVGDSGTYEQYF
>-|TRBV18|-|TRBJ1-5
TGTGCCAGCTCCCTCGGGAGCAATCAGCCCCAGCATTTT
CASSLGSNQPQHF
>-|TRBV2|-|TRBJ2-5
TGTGCCAGCAGGGTTGGCGAGACCCAGTACTTC
CASRVGETQYF
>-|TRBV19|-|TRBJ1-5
TGTGCCAGTACTCGGGAAGGGGATAGCAATCAGCCCCAGCATTTT
CASTREGDSNQPQHF
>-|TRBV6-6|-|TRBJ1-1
TGTGCCAGCAGTCCGAGGGACGGAGCGAACACTGAAGCTTTCTTT
CASSPRDGANTEAFF
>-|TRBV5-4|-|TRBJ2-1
TGTGCCAGCAGCTTGCGACCCTCCAATGAGCAGTTCTTC
CASSLRPSNEQFF
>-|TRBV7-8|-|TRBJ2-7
TGTGCCAGCAGCTTAAGAGGGCAGGGATTGGTCTACGAGCAGTACTTC
CASSLRGQGLVYEQYF
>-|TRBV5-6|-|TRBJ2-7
TGTGCCAGCAGCTTGGGACGGAGCTCCTACGAGCAGTACTTC
CASSLGRSSYEQYF
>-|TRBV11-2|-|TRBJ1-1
TGTGCCAGCAGCATGACAGGTACGATGCAGACTGAAGCTTTCTTT
CASSMTGTMQTEAFF
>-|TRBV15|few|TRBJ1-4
TGTGCCACCAGCAGAGATCTGGGGTCTAATGAAAAACTGTTTTTT
CATSRDLGSNEKLFF
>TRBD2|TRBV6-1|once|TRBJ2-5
TGTGCCAGCAGTGAAGGCCTAGCGGTGTACCAAGAGACCCAGTACTTC
CASSEGLAVYQETQYF
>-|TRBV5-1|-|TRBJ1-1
TGCGCCAGCAGCTTGGCCGGGGGGTACACTGAAGCTTTCTTT
CASSLAGGYTEAFF
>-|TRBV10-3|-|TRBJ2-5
TGTGCCACCCGACAGCAAGAGACCCAGTACTTC
CATRQQETQYF
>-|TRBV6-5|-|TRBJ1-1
TGTGCCAGCCGTGGAAGATCCATGAACACTGAAGCTTTCTTT
CASRGRSMNTEAFF
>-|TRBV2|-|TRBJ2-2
TGTGCCAGCAGTGAGTACACCGGGGAGCTGTTTTTT
CASSEYTGELFF
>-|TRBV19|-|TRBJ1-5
TGTGCCAGTAACGCCGACCCTTATAGCAATCAGCCCCAGCATTTT
CASNADPYSNQPQHF
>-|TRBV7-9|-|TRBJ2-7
TGTGCCAGCAGCTTAGGTGGACGGGGAATGTACGAGCAGTACTTC
CASSLGGRGMYEQYF
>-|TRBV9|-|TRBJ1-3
TGTGCCAGCAGCGTTGTTCAAGGAGGGACTGGAAACACCATATATTTT
CASSVVQGGTGNTIYF